The 6 T cell receptor beta chains below were found in one sample sequenced in a study of CD8+CD57+ T cells in acquired aplastic anemia (dated by TCRdb to about 2018). Sequencing took place on an Illumina HiSeq 2000. Profiling of TCR beta VDJ combinations and CDR3 sequences used genomic DNA as the template. The raw public data were reprocessed by TCRdb itself: fastp quality trimming at Q25, MiXCR clonotype calling, in-frame beta chains only. For every CDR3 protein sequence, its rows merge into one entry that carries the most common genes and DNA. Within this sample are a few hundred thousand distinct CDR3 sequences, with about a third of them counted one time only. The top ten constitute 1% to 1.3% of the sample. Source material: sorted CD4+, CD8+, or CD8+CD57+ T cells (not recorded which) from PBMCs. The receptors were sampled from a human donor in good health, serving as a control.

This clonotype was seen repeatedly, ten times or more. The chain has TRBV6-1 and TRBJ2-7; perhaps TRBD1 as D (6 bases). Trimming took 7 bases from V and 0 from J, leaving 10 bases between them. CDR1 and CDR2 (germline): MNHNS, SASEGT. The CDR3 sequence is 13 residues long. CDR3 coding DNA: TGTGCCAGCAAACAGGGTAGCTCCTACGAGCAGTACTTC. Protein product: CASKQGSSYEQYF.

The gene calls are TRBV24-1 and TRBJ2-5; D tentatively reads TRBD1 or TRBD2 (6 bases each). Germline V gene sequence: CDR1 KGHDR, CDR2 SFDVKD. The V end was cut by 4 bases, the J end by 6 bases, with 20 bases between. The CDR3 contains 16 residues. The CDR3 DNA sequence: TGTGCCACCAGTGACGTACCGGGGGCAGGACTTAAGACCCAGTACTTC. Translated, it gives CATSDVPGAGLKTQYF.

This clonotype showed up many times. The CDR3 region is CASSTWGETQYF. CDR3 bases: TGTGCCAGTAGTACCTGGGGGGAAACCCAGTACTTC. The chain combines TRBV19 with TRBJ2-5, with TRBD2 as a possible D gene (6 bases). V was shortened by 4 bases and J by 8 bases, with 11 bases between the two germline ends. Per germline, CDR1 LNHDA and CDR2 SQIVND (reference sequence). The CDR3 is 12 residues long.

The gene calls are TRBV5-1 and TRBJ1-3, with TRBD1 matching over 9 bases. Germline CDR1 and CDR2: SGHRS and YFSETQ. CDR3 length: 15 amino acids. V shed 1 base, J shed 3 bases, and the junction held 2 bases outside the gene matches. As DNA, the CDR3 is TGCGCCAGCAGCTTGACAGGGGGCTATGGAAACACCATATATTTT. It yields the protein CASSLTGGYGNTIYF.

This clonotype was detected ten times or more. The CDR3 DNA reads TGTGCCAGTAGTATAGTCCAGGGACCGTCCTACGAGCAGTACTTC. This sequence encodes CASSIVQGPSYEQYF. V and J are TRBV19 and TRBJ2-7; D is possibly TRBD1 or TRBD2 (5 bases each). Germline-derived CDR1 and CDR2 are LNHDA and SQIVND (reference sequence). The CDR3 is made up of 15 amino acids. V was clipped by 1 base and J by 1 base, with 11 bases between them.

This clonotype has just a few counts. The rearrangement uses TRBV11-2 and TRBJ2-5; a weak D match, TRBD2 (6 bases). From germline, CDR1 is SGHAT and CDR2 FQNNGV. CDR3 length: 15 amino acids. V was shortened by 5 bases and J by 2 bases, with 15 bases between the two germline ends. CDR3 region: CASSPSGRKQETQYF. CDR3 in DNA: TGTGCCAGCAGCCCGAGCGGGCGAAAACAAGAGACCCAGTACTTC.